This TCR beta chain was identified during a study of cytomegalovirus exposure and HLA in healthy donors. PCR employed 60 Vbeta and 13 Jbeta primers. Per the original methods: Later, an analysis found 80 million or so unique TCR beta chains, and roughly 9.9 million of these were shared. Here immunoSEQ multiplex PCR was the method, and the copy in TCRdb shows in-frame clones only, minus some. V, J and clone size are those of that table, while D and trimming were read from the DNA. The sample yields 100,000 to 150,000 clones, over 75% seen once. Germline V gives CDR1 SEHNR, CDR2 FQNEAQ (reference sequence). V lost 3 bases to trimming and J lost 8 bases, with 23 bases between them. The CDR3 is made up of 17 amino acids.

The sample consisted of PBMCs. The clonotype comes from a young woman in good health and CMV-seronegative. This rearrangement joins TRBV7-9 to TRBJ2-1, with D perhaps TRBD2 (6 bases). CDR3 amino acids: CASSFLAIPEYGDEQFF. Here the CDR3 DNA reads TGTGCCAGCAGCTTCCTAGCGATCCCCGAGTATGGGGATGAGCAGTTCTTC.